The 30 T cell receptor beta chains given below trace back to one sample, sequenced in a study of vaccination and CD4 T cells after COVID-19. Their cognate antigens are unknown. At the Johns Hopkins FTIC core, DNA taken from cultured CD4+ T cells was sequenced by way of the Oncomine TCR Beta short-read assay. A single record per CDR3 protein comes from TCRdb applying MiXCR to the PCR reads. This sample yields roughly 16,000 distinct CDR3 sequences, of which roughly two thirds are seen a single time; 12% belongs to the top ten. Treatment described: 10-day PBMC culture with coronavirus spike peptide pools or control peptides (ViraFEST assay). Sequences were obtained from CD4+ T cells from blood, cultured in vitro. The receptor set was obtained from a human donor who had recovered from COVID-19.

This chain joins TRBV12-3 or TRBV12-4 and TRBJ1-2, with a tentative D call TRBD1 (6 bases). The ends were cut back, 6 bases at V and 2 bases at J, with 22 bases in the middle. The CDR3 extends over 17 amino acids. The CDR3 spells CASSIHVNRDINYGYTF. For the CDR3, the DNA is TGTGCCAGCAGCATCCATGTTAATCGGGACATAAACTATGGCTACACCTTC.

This chain joins TRBV24-1 and TRBJ2-7, with D uncertain. In germline, CDR1 is KGHDR, CDR2 SFDVKD. V was shortened by 5 bases and J by 0 bases, with 7 bases between the two germline ends. This CDR3 is 13 amino acids long. CDR3 sequence reads: CATSVASSYEQYF. CDR3 DNA: TGTGCCACCAGTGTGGCCAGCTCCTACGAGCAGTACTTC.

The chain employs TRBV20-1 and TRBJ1-5; TRBD1 matches at 10 bases. Germline CDR1 DFQATT, CDR2 SNEGSKA (reference sequence). J lost 4 bases, V lost 1 base, and 1 base had no gene match. The CDR3 sequence is 14 residues long. CDR3 sequence: CSARAGQGNQPQHF. As DNA, the CDR3 is TGCAGTGCTAGAGCGGGACAGGGGAATCAGCCCCAGCATTTT.

The gene calls are TRBV24-1 and TRBJ1-1; the D gene is possibly TRBD1 (5 bases). The V gene lost 6 bases and the J gene lost 4 bases, with 11 bases spanning the gap. The germline gives CDR1 KGHDR, CDR2 SFDVKD. This CDR3 region has 13 residues. The CDR3 sequence is CATSRGVVTEAFF. Written as DNA, the CDR3 is TGTGCCACCAGTCGGGGGGTGGTCACTGAAGCTTTCTTT.

The chain is built from TRBV7-9 and TRBJ2-3; possible D gene TRBD1, 7 bases. V lost 2 bases, J lost 2 bases, and 17 bases lay in between. Germline V gives CDR1 SEHNR, CDR2 FQNEAQ (reference sequence). The CDR3 is 17 amino acids. The CDR3 sequence: CASSLLSRGRHTDTQYF. CDR3 DNA: TGTGCCAGCAGCTTACTTAGCAGGGGGAGGCACACAGATACGCAGTATTTT.

This chain links TRBV15 with TRBJ1-3; no firm D call. Trimming cost V 2 bases and J 4 bases, with 9 bases left between them. The CDR3 consists of 14 residues. CDR1 is LNHNV and CDR2 is YYDKDF in the germline V gene (reference sequence). The CDR3 here is CATSRKGSGNTIYF. The DNA of the CDR3 is TGTGCCACCAGCAGAAAAGGCTCAGGAAACACCATATATTTT.

The chain is built from TRBV19 and TRBJ1-6; D is ambiguous. Trimming removed 6 bases from V and 7 bases from J, with 10 bases in between. CDR3 length: 13 residues. From germline, CDR1 is LNHDA and CDR2 SQIVND (reference sequence). The CDR3 DNA reads as TGTGCCAGTAGCCCTCAAAGCAATTCACCCCTCCACTTT. It is translated as CASSPQSNSPLHF. The full variable domain, its missing parts supplied by reference TRBV19 and TRBJ1-6, is DGGITQSPKYLFRKEGQNVTLSCEQNLNHDAMYWYRQDPGQGLRLIYYSQIVNDFQKGDIAEGYSVSREKKESFPLTVTSAQKNPTAFYLCASSPQSNSPLHFGNGTRLTVT.

V and J are TRBV7-2 and TRBJ2-6; TRBD1 aligns across 7 bases. The ends lost 4 bases at V and 0 bases at J; junction bases unmatched: 15. CDR1 and CDR2 (germline): SGHTA, FQGNSA. This CDR3 contains 20 residues. This chain's CDR3 is CASSSPRDSWASSGANVLTF. CDR3 coding DNA: TGTGCCAGCAGCTCTCCCCGGGACAGTTGGGCTTCCTCTGGGGCCAACGTCCTGACTTTC.

The rearrangement uses TRBV27 and TRBJ1-2; D ambiguous. CDR3 length: 14 amino acids. V was shortened by 0 bases and J by 7 bases, with 12 bases between the two germline ends. The V gene's germline CDR1 is MNHEY and CDR2 SMNVEV (reference sequence). CDR3 nucleotide sequence: TGTGCCAGCAGTTTATCTCGGTCAACTGGTGGCTACACCTTC. It yields the protein CASSLSRSTGGYTF.

This clonotype was counted a single time. The rearrangement uses TRBV10-3 and TRBJ2-3, with D possibly being TRBD1 (6 bases). Trimming stripped 6 bases from V and 0 bases from J, with 16 bases between. This CDR3 has 16 residues. Germline loops: CDR1 ENHRY, CDR2 SYGVKD. CDR3 sequence reads: CAIRGDARGSTDTQYF. The CDR3 DNA sequence: TGTGCCATCAGGGGGGACGCCAGGGGTAGCACAGATACGCAGTATTTT.

This rearrangement joins TRBV11-2 to TRBJ1-5; D gene unclear. V was cut by 5 bases and J by 0 bases, with 11 bases left in between. This CDR3 region has 15 residues. CDR1 is SGHAT, CDR2 FQNNGV, per germline. DNA for the CDR3: TGTGCCAGCAGCCCCAGGCCCTATAGCAATCAGCCCCAGCATTTT. It yields the protein CASSPRPYSNQPQHF.

The chain uses TRBV6-4 and TRBJ2-1; TRBD2 might be the D (6 bases). The V end was cut by 0 bases, the J end by 5 bases, with 11 bases between. Looked up from germline, CDR1 is MRHNA and CDR2 is SNTAGT. The CDR3 extends over 15 amino acids. The CDR3 DNA is TGTGCCAGCAGTGACTCTGGCGGGGTAAACAATGAGCAGTTCTTC. It encodes CASSDSGGVNNEQFF.

The gene calls are TRBV10-3 and TRBJ1-1; D is ambiguous. CDR1 and CDR2 (germline): ENHRY, SYGVKD. The CDR3 sequence is 13 residues long. Trimming shortened V by 1 base and J by 4 bases, and 7 bases separated the two germline ends. CDR3: CAISEYEVTEAFF. The CDR3 DNA sequence: TGTGCCATCAGTGAGTACGAGGTCACTGAAGCTTTCTTT.

The V and J genes are TRBV2 and TRBJ2-5; D gene uncertain. Deletions cut 2 bases from V and 5 bases from J, with 3 bases between. Germline V gene lookup returns CDR1 SNHLY and CDR2 FYNNEI. The CDR3 covers 11 residues. CDR3 DNA: TGTGCCAGCAGTGAACTCGAGACCCAGTACTTC. It yields the protein CASSELETQYF.

The chain is built from TRBV21-1 and TRBJ1-5; no check of the table's D call, TRBD1, against the DNA was made. TRBV21-1 is listed as a pseudogene. The CDR3 loop spans 16 amino acids. The CDR3 region has the DNA TGTGCCAGCAGCAAAGAGGCAGGGGTTAGCAATCAGCCCCAGCATTTT. Encoded protein: CASSKEAGVSNQPQHF.

The rearrangement joins TRBV5-1 to TRBJ2-7; TRBD1 matches at 9 bases. The CDR3 runs 15 residues. Germline CDR1 SGHRS, CDR2 YFSETQ. The ends lost 0 bases at V and 7 bases at J; junction bases unmatched: 8. The CDR3: CASSLDSTGGWEQYF. DNA for the CDR3: TGCGCCAGCAGCTTGGATTCGACAGGGGGGTGGGAGCAGTACTTC. Full variable domain (missing parts from reference TRBV5-1 and TRBJ2-7): KAGVTQTPRYLIKTRGQQVTLSCSPISGHRSVSWYQQTPGQGLQFLFEYFSETQRNKGNFPGRFSGRQFSNSRSEMNVSTLELGDSALYLCASSLDSTGGWEQYFGPGTRLTVT.

The CDR3 DNA reads as TGTGCCAGCAGCCCCGACAGGGTTTCTGGGGCCAACGTCCTGACTTTC. Translation gives CASSPDRVSGANVLTF. The gene calls are TRBV5-4 and TRBJ2-6; TRBD1 matches at 7 bases. Trimming cost V 4 bases and J 1 base; bases outside gene matches: 5. Germline V gene data show CDR1 as SGHNT and CDR2 as YYREEE (reference sequence). The CDR3 is 16 amino acids.

The rearrangement links TRBV2 to TRBJ2-1, with 10 nucleotides matching TRBD2. Germline CDR1 is SNHLY and CDR2 is FYNNEI. This CDR3 comprises 15 residues. J lost 10 bases, V lost 4 bases, and 10 bases had no gene match. CDR3 protein: CASSGSGGAFGEQFF. The CDR3 region has the DNA TGTGCCAGCAGTGGGAGCGGGGGGGCCTTCGGGGAGCAGTTCTTC.

The rearrangement uses TRBV20-1 and TRBJ1-1, with D possibly being TRBD1 (5 bases). This CDR3 spans 14 amino acids. Germline V CDR1 and CDR2: DFQATT, SNEGSKA (reference sequence). V dropped 1 base and J dropped 3 bases, with 12 bases sitting between them. The CDR3 here is CSARGGGGDTEAFF. The CDR3 DNA follows: TGCAGTGCTAGAGGTGGTGGGGGGGACACTGAAGCTTTCTTT.

This chain links TRBV12-3 or TRBV12-4 with TRBJ2-5; 14 nucleotides align to TRBD2. The CDR3 consists of 17 residues. The V and J ends lost 1 base and 4 bases, in that order; junction bases with no gene match: 5. The CDR3 DNA reads as TGTGCCAGCAGTTTAGGACTAGCGGGAGGGTCGGGAGAGACCCAGTACTTC. Its protein is CASSLGLAGGSGETQYF.

The chain recombines TRBV20-1 with TRBJ2-3, with 9 positions matching TRBD2. The germline V gene has CDR1 DFQATT and CDR2 SNEGSKA (reference sequence). The CDR3 consists of 15 residues. J gave up 7 bases and V 1 base, and 9 bases lay outside the gene matches. The CDR3 nucleotides read TGCAGTGCTAGAGCAAGAGCGGGGGGAGAACATACGCAGTATTTT. This codes for CSARARAGGEHTQYF.

The chain has TRBV28 and TRBJ1-2, with D unresolved. Germline V gives CDR1 MDHEN, CDR2 SYDVKM. The V end was cut by 4 bases, the J end by 2 bases, with 14 bases between. This CDR3 is built from 15 residues. This CDR3 is CASSSIGLLNYGYTF. Here the CDR3 DNA reads TGTGCCAGCAGTTCGATAGGGCTTCTAAACTATGGCTACACCTTC.

This clonotype was seen a few times. The chain is built from TRBV6-1 and TRBJ1-5; D unclear. This CDR3 spans 15 amino acids. The germline V and J ends were trimmed by 2 bases and 0 bases, with 8 bases remaining between them. Germline assignment: CDR1 MNHNS and CDR2 SASEGT. CDR3 sequence reads: CASSESSRSNQPQHF. In nucleotides, the CDR3 is TGTGCCAGCAGTGAAAGTTCTCGTAGCAATCAGCCCCAGCATTTT.

V is TRBV19 and J is TRBJ1-2, with 7 bases that match TRBD1. The CDR3 has 20 amino acids. Germline values: CDR1 LNHDA, CDR2 SQIVND (reference sequence). V lost 4 bases, J lost 2 bases, and 22 bases stayed unmatched. CDR3 nucleotide sequence: TGTGCCAGTAGTAAGGGGAAAATAACCCTACTCGACAGGGCGAACTATGGCTACACCTTC. This translates into CASSKGKITLLDRANYGYTF.

The V call is TRBV6-5, the J call TRBJ1-2; D ambiguous. The CDR3 length is 11 residues. The ends were cut back, 4 bases at V and 4 bases at J, with 4 bases in the middle. Germline-derived CDR1 and CDR2 are MNHEY and SVGAGI. Here the CDR3 reads CASSSGYGYTF. CDR3 nucleotide sequence: TGTGCCAGCAGTTCTGGCTATGGCTACACCTTC.

The CDR3 loop reads CASRPSGSTDTQYF. CDR3 nucleotides: TGTGCCAGCCGCCCTAGCGGTAGCACAGATACGCAGTATTTT. The genes are TRBV7-3 and TRBJ2-3; 7 nucleotides line up with TRBD2. V dropped 8 bases and J dropped 0; count of bases not matched to a gene: 5. Germline values: CDR1 SGHTA, CDR2 FQGTGA. The CDR3 spans 14 residues.

The chain joins TRBV20-1 to TRBJ2-3; 8 bases line up with TRBD2. CDR1 and CDR2 from the germline V gene are DFQATT and SNEGSKA (reference sequence). The CDR3 loop spans 16 amino acids. V was clipped by 4 bases and J by 4 bases; unmatched bases: 13. CDR3 protein: CSATKRGAGGPDTQYF. As DNA, the CDR3 is TGCAGTGCTACAAAAAGAGGGGCGGGGGGCCCAGATACGCAGTATTTT.

This clonotype was seen only once. This rearrangement joins TRBV5-1 to TRBJ2-5; a possible D gene is TRBD1 (5 bases). The germline V gene has CDR1 SGHRS and CDR2 YFSETQ. The CDR3 totals 14 residues. V lost 0 bases, J lost 5 bases, and 11 bases lay in between. In nucleotides, the CDR3 is TGCGCCAGCAGCTTGGGACAGTTTATGGAGACCCAGTACTTC. This translates into CASSLGQFMETQYF. Full variable domain (outside the CDR3, taken from reference TRBV5-1 and TRBJ2-5): KAGVTQTPRYLIKTRGQQVTLSCSPISGHRSVSWYQQTPGQGLQFLFEYFSETQRNKGNFPGRFSGRQFSNSRSEMNVSTLELGDSALYLCASSLGQFMETQYFGPGTRLLVL.

The chain couples TRBV7-9 to TRBJ2-1; 10 positions match TRBD2. The J segment lost 6 bases and the V segment lost 2 bases, leaving 7 bases of the junction unmatched. From germline, CDR1 is SEHNR and CDR2 FQNEAQ (reference sequence). The CDR3 covers 16 residues. The CDR3 here is CASSLKAGGLGNEQFF. The CDR3 region has the DNA TGTGCCAGCAGCTTAAAAGCGGGAGGGTTGGGCAATGAGCAGTTCTTC.

The rearrangement links TRBV10-3 to TRBJ2-2; 7 bases line up with TRBD2. V was clipped by 7 bases and J by 3 bases; unmatched bases: 8. Germline lookup yields CDR1 ENHRY and CDR2 SYGVKD. The length of the CDR3 is 15 residues. DNA for the CDR3: TGTGCCATCACCAGGACTAGTTCCGACACCGGGGAGCTGTTTTTT. Its protein product is CAITRTSSDTGELFF.